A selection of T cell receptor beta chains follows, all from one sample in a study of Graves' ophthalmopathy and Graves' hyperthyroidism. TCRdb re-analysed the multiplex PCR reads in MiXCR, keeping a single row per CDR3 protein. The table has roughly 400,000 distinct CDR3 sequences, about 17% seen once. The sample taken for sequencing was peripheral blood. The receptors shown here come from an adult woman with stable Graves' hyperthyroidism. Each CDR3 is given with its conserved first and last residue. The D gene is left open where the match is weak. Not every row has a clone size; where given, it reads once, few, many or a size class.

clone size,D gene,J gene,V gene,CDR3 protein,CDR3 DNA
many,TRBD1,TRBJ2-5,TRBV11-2,CASSLVRGRETQYF,TGTGCCAGCAGCTTAGTCAGGGGGCGGGAGACCCAGTACTTC
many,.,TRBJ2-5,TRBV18,CASSPGLWDGETQYF,TGTGCCAGCTCACCAGGTCTATGGGATGGGGAGACCCAGTACTTC
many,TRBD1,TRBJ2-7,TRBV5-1,CASSFTGTGHEQYF,TGCGCCAGCAGCTTTACCGGGACAGGGCACGAGCAGTACTTC
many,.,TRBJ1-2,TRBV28,CASSRWREGGSYGYTF,TGTGCCAGCAGTCGGTGGCGCGAGGGGGGAAGCTATGGCTACACCTTC
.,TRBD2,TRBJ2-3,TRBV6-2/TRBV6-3,CASSSSGSFADTQYF,TGTGCCAGCAGCTCTAGCGGGAGCTTCGCAGATACGCAGTATTTT
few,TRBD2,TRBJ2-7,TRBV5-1,CASRGTSVYEQYF,TGCGCCAGCAGAGGGACTAGCGTGTACGAGCAGTACTTC
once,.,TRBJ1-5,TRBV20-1,CSARDPGGMSQPQHF,TGCAGTGCTAGAGACCCGGGGGGGATGAGTCAGCCCCAGCATTTT
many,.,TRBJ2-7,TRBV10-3,CAISESYYEQYF,TGTGCCATCAGTGAGTCGTATTACGAGCAGTACTTC
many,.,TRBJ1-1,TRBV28,CASSSTLTGLNTEAFF,TGTGCCAGCAGTTCAACCCTGACAGGTTTAAACACTGAAGCTTTCTTT
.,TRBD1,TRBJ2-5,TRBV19,CASSIPGQGMETQYF,TGTGCCAGTAGTATCCCGGGACAGGGGATGGAGACCCAGTACTTC
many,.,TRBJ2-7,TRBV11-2,CASSFYSFEQYF,TGTGCCAGCAGCTTCTATTCCTTCGAGCAGTACTTC
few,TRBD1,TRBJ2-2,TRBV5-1,CASSPGQGTGELFF,TGCGCCAGCAGCCCCGGACAGGGTACCGGGGAGCTGTTTTTT
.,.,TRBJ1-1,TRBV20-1,CSARSSGGMDTEAFF,TGCAGTGCTAGAAGCAGCGGGGGCATGGACACTGAAGCTTTCTTT
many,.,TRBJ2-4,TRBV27,CASSSGRENIKYF,TGTGCCAGCAGTTCTGGCAGGGAAAACATTAAGTACTTC
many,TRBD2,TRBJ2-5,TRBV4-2,CASGKAGYQETQYF,TGTGCCAGCGGAAAAGCGGGGTACCAAGAGACCCAGTACTTC
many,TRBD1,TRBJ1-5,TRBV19,CASSITGGNQPQHF,TGTGCCAGTAGTATAACAGGGGGGAATCAGCCCCAGCATTTT
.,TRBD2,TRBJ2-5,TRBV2,CASSEALAGGAQYF,TGTGCCAGCAGTGAAGCATTGGCGGGGGGGGCCCAGTACTTC
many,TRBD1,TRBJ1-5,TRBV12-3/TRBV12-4,CASSPTGRAQHF,TGTGCCAGCAGTCCGACAGGGCGGGCCCAGCATTTT
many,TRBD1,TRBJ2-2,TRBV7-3,CASSYHRGPNTGELFF,TGTGCCAGCAGCTACCACAGGGGGCCGAACACCGGGGAGCTGTTTTTT
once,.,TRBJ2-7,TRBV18,CASSPQQGSEQYF,TGTGCCAGCTCACCCCAGCAGGGCTCCGAGCAGTACTTC
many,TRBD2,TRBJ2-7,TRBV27,CASSATSGRGYEQYF,TGTGCCAGCAGCGCGACTAGCGGGAGGGGTTACGAGCAGTACTTC
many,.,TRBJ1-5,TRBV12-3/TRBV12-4,CASSLQGRHQPQHF,TGTGCCAGCAGTTTACAAGGACGGCATCAGCCCCAGCATTTT
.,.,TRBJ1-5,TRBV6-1,CASSDAGLGPQHF,TGTGCCAGCAGTGACGCGGGGTTGGGGCCCCAGCATTTT
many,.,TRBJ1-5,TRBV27,CASRSVGQPQHF,TGTGCCAGCCGAAGCGTAGGTCAGCCCCAGCATTTT
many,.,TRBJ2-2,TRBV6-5,CASSYSGGGTGELFF,TGTGCCAGCAGTTACTCGGGGGGAGGTACCGGGGAGCTGTTTTTT
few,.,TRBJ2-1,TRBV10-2,CASSKLRGQRANEQFF,TGCGCCAGCAGTAAATTGCGGGGGCAACGGGCCAATGAGCAGTTCTTC
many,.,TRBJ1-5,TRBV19,CASSIDRDRLSEYGNQPQHF,TGTGCCAGTAGTATAGATCGAGACAGACTAAGCGAATATGGCAATCAGCCCCAGCATTTT
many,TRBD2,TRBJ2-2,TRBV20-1,CSARGGRGTSVAGELFF,TGCAGTGCTAGAGGAGGAAGAGGGACTAGCGTGGCCGGGGAGCTGTTTTTT
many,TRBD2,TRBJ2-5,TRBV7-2,CASSLASGRQETQYF,TGTGCCAGCAGCTTGGCTAGCGGGAGACAAGAGACCCAGTACTTC
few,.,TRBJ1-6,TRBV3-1,CASSQGPVDSSPLHF,TGTGCCAGCAGCCAAGGGCCCGTGGATTCTTCACCCCTCCACTTT
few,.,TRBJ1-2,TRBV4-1,CASSQEGRMGRYTF,TGCGCCAGCAGCCAAGAGGGGAGGATGGGCCGCTACACCTTC
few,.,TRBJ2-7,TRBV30,CAWSVSGGHYEQYF,TGTGCCTGGAGTGTCTCGGGGGGACACTACGAGCAGTACTTC
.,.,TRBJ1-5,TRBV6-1,CASSEKRRVGSNQPQHF,TGTGCCAGCAGTGAAAAACGCAGGGTTGGTAGCAATCAGCCCCAGCATTTT
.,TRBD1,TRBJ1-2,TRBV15,CATKREPGQGGGYTF,TGTGCCACCAAACGGGAACCAGGACAGGGGGGTGGCTACACCTTC
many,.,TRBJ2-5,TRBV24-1,CATSFGSTAQETQYF,TGTGCCACCAGTTTCGGGTCGACAGCACAAGAGACCCAGTACTTC
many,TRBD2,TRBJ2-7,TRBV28,CASSPLGTSVYEQYF,TGTGCCAGCAGCCCTCTCGGGACTAGCGTCTACGAGCAGTACTTC
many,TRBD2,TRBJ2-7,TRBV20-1,CSARDPIGRVAGSSYEQYF,TGCAGTGCTAGAGATCCGATCGGTCGTGTAGCGGGAAGCTCCTACGAGCAGTACTTC
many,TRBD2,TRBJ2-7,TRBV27,CASRGLGSSYEQYF,TGTGCCAGCAGGGGACTAGGGAGTTCCTACGAGCAGTACTTC
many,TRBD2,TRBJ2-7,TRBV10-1,CASSESGGASYEQYF,TGCGCCAGCAGTGAGTCGGGAGGGGCATCCTACGAGCAGTACTTC
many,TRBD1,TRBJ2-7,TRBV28,CASSTDRVTYEQYF,TGTGCCAGCAGTACCGACAGGGTAACCTACGAGCAGTACTTC